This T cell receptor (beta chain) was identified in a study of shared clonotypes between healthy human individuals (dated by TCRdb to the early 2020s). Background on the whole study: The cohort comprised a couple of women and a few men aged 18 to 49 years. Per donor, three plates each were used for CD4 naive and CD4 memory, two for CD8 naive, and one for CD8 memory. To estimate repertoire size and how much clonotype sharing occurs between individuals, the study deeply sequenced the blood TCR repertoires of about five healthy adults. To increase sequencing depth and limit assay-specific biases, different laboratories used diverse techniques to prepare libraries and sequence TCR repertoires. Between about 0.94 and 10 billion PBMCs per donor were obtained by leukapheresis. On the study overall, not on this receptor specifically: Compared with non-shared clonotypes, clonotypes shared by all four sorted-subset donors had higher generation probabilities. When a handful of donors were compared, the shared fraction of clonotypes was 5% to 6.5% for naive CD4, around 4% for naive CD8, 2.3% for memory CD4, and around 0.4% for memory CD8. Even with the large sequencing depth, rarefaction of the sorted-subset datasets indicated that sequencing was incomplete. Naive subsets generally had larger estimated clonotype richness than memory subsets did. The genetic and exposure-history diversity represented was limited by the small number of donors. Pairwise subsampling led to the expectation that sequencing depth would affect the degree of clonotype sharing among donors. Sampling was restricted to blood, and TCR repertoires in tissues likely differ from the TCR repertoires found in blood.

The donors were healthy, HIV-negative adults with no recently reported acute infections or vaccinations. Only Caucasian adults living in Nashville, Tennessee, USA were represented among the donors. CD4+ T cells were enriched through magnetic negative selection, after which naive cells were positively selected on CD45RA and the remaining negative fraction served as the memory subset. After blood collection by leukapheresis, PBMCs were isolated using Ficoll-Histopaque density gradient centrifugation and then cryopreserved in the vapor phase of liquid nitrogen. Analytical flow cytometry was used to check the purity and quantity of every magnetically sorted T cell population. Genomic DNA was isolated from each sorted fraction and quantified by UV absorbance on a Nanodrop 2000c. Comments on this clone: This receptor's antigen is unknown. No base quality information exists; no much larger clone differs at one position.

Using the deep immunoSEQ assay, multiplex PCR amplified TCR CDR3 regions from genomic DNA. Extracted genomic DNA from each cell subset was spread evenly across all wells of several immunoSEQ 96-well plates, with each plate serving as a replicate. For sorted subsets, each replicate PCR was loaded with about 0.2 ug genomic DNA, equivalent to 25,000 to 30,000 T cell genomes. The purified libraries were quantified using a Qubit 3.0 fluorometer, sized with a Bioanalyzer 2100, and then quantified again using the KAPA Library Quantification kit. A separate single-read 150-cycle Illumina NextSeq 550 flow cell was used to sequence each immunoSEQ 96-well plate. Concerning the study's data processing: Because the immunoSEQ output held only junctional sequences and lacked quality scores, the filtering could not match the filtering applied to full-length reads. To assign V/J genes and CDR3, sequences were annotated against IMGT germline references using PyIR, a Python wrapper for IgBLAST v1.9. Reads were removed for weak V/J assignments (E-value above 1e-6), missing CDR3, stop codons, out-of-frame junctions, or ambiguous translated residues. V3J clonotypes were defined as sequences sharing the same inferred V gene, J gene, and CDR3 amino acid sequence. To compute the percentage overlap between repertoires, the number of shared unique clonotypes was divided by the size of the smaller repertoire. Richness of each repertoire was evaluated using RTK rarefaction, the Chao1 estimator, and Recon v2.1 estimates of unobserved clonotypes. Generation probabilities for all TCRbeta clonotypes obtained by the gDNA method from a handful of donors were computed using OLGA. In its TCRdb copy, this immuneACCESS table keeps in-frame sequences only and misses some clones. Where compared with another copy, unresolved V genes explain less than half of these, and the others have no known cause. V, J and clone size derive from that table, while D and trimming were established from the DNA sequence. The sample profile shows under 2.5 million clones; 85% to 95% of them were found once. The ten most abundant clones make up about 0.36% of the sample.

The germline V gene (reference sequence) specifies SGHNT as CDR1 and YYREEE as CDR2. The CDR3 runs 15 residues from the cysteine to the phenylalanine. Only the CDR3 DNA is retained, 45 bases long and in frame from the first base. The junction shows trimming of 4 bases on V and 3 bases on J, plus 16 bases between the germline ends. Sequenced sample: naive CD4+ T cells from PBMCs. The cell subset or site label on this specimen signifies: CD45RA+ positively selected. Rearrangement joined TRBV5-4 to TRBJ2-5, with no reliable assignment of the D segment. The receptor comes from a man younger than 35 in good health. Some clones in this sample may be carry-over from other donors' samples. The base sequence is TGTGCCAGCAGCAGATTACAACAACGGGAAGAGACCCAGTACTTC. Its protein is CASSRLQQREETQYF.